These T cell receptor beta chains were read from a single sample in a study of human T cells and chemical hapten exposure. TCRdb processed the RACE reads anew with MiXCR; each CDR3 protein has one entry. In the table there are fewer than 70,000 distinct CDR3 sequences, over 9.5% of which are singletons. The sample was whole blood, taken in connection with sensitization to the hapten diphenylcyclopropenone (DPC). Receptor source: a woman in her fifties or sixties with alopecia areata. Some clones in this sample may be carry-over from other donors' samples. Each CDR3 is given with its conserved first and last residue. A D gene is named only where the DNA matches it firmly. Clone size, where shown, is once, few, many, or a class for clones that have expanded.

>.|TRBV5-8|TRBJ1-2|15|many
TGTGCCAGCAGCTTCCACGGATCGGGGAACTATGGCTACACCTTC
CASSFHGSGNYGYTF
>TRBD1|TRBV10-3|TRBJ1-1|13|.
TGTGCCATCAGACAGGGGCCAAAGACTGAAGCTTTCTTT
CAIRQGPKTEAFF
>TRBD2|TRBV4-2|TRBJ2-2|17|.
TGTGCCAGCAGCCGACTAGCAGGGAGCCAGAACACCGGGGAGCTGTTTTTT
CASSRLAGSQNTGELFF
>.|TRBV7-3|TRBJ2-2|15|many
TGTGCCAGCAGCTTAGGCAGCCCGAACACCGGGGAGCTGTTTTTT
CASSLGSPNTGELFF
>.|TRBV7-2|TRBJ2-1|14|.
TGTGCCAGCAGCCTGAGCCGGGGAAACAATGAGCAGTTCTTC
CASSLSRGNNEQFF
>.|TRBV6-2/TRBV6-3|TRBJ2-5|14|few
TGTGCCAGCAGTTACTCGAGCGGGCAAGAGACCCAGTACTTC
CASSYSSGQETQYF
>.|TRBV6-1|TRBJ1-1|12|many
TGTGCCAGCAGTATCCTAGGGACTGAAGCTTTCTTT
CASSILGTEAFF
>.|TRBV7-9|TRBJ1-1|11|once
TGTGCCAGCAACCAGAACACTGAAGCTTTCTTT
CASNQNTEAFF
>TRBD2|TRBV20-1|TRBJ2-3|15|.
TGCAGTGCAATTGCACTAGCGGGGGGCCAAGATACGCAGTATTTT
CSAIALAGGQDTQYF
>.|TRBV15|TRBJ2-3|15|.
TGTGCCACCAGCAGAGGGGAGGTTATCACAGATACGCAGTATTTT
CATSRGEVITDTQYF
>TRBD1|TRBV20-1|TRBJ2-1|13|.
TGCAGTGCTAGTAGGGGACAGTACAATGAGCAGTTCTTC
CSASRGQYNEQFF
>.|TRBV18|TRBJ2-7|15|many
TGTGCCAGCTCACCAGACGAACAGTACTCCTACGAGCAGTACTTC
CASSPDEQYSYEQYF
>.|TRBV7-6|TRBJ1-1|14|few
TGTGCCAGCAGCCCCCGACGATGGAACACTGAAGCTTTCTTT
CASSPRRWNTEAFF
>.|TRBV4-3|TRBJ2-3|15|many
TGCGCCAGCAGCCAAGAGGGACAAAGAGCAGATACGCAGTATTTT
CASSQEGQRADTQYF
>.|TRBV3-1|TRBJ2-4|13|few
TGTGCCAGCAGCCAGTCCGGGATAAACATTCAGTACTTC
CASSQSGINIQYF
>.|TRBV12-3/TRBV12-4|TRBJ1-1|14|many
TGTGCCAGCAGTTTAACAGGGATCGGCACTGAAGCTTTCTTT
CASSLTGIGTEAFF
>TRBD1|TRBV4-2|TRBJ2-3|17|many
TGTGCCAGCAGCGACACCCCCAGGGGGAGTGCCACAGATACGCAGTATTTT
CASSDTPRGSATDTQYF
>.|TRBV7-3|TRBJ2-2|14|.
TGTGCCAGCGGCTGGCGGGGTCTCACCGGGGAGCTGTTTTTT
CASGWRGLTGELFF
>TRBD1|TRBV12-3/TRBV12-4|TRBJ2-1|16|.
TGTGCCAGCAGTCCCCCCGGGACAGGGGGCCGAAATGAGCAGTTCTTC
CASSPPGTGGRNEQFF
>TRBD1|TRBV28|TRBJ1-1|14|few
TGTGCCAGCAGTGAGGGACAGGGGAACACTGAAGCTTTCTTT
CASSEGQGNTEAFF
>TRBD2|TRBV5-1|TRBJ2-7|17|.
TGCGCCAGCAGCCACGAAATGGGACTAGCGGGAGCCTACGAGCAGTACTTC
CASSHEMGLAGAYEQYF
>TRBD1|TRBV5-1|TRBJ1-1|15|few
TGCGCCAGCAGTTTAATGACAGGGGGAGGTGCTGAAGCTTTCTTT
CASSLMTGGGAEAFF
>TRBD2|TRBV18|TRBJ2-1|17|medium-sized
TGTGCCAGCTCACCAGGGACTAGCGGGAGAGGATGGAATGAGCAGTTCTTC
CASSPGTSGRGWNEQFF
>.|TRBV18|TRBJ2-7|13|.
TGTGCCAGCTCATCCGGGGCAACCTACGAGCAGTACTTC
CASSSGATYEQYF
>.|TRBV5-1|TRBJ2-3|13|.
TGCGCCAGCAGCCAATGGATCACAGATACGCAGTATTTT
CASSQWITDTQYF
>.|TRBV20-1|TRBJ1-1|17|many
TGCAGTGCTTCCCAAACTAAAACAGGGACCTTTAGGGCTGAAGCTTTCTTT
CSASQTKTGTFRAEAFF
>.|TRBV29-1|TRBJ2-1|13|.
TGCAGCGTTGGGGCTACCACGGGAAATGAGCAGTTCTTC
CSVGATTGNEQFF
>.|TRBV28|TRBJ2-7|14|many
TGTGCCAGCAGTTATGGGGCGGCGGGGAACGAGCAGTACTTC
CASSYGAAGNEQYF
>.|TRBV3-1|TRBJ2-7|13|few
TGTGCCAGCAGCCAGCCCGGGGCACACGAGCAGTACTTC
CASSQPGAHEQYF
>TRBD1|TRBV7-9|TRBJ1-4|17|.
TGTGCCAGCAGCTTAGGACAGGGGACTGCAACTAATGAAAAACTGTTTTTT
CASSLGQGTATNEKLFF
>.|TRBV5-1|TRBJ1-3|12|few
TGCGCCTCACAAGGGGCGGGAAACACCATATATTTT
CASQGAGNTIYF
>TRBD1|TRBV10-3|TRBJ1-2|18|few
TGTGCCATCAGTGTATCCCCCCAGGGACAGGCCGGGAACTATGGCTACACCTTC
CAISVSPQGQAGNYGYTF
>TRBD1|TRBV18|TRBJ2-5|13|few
TGTGCCATCACAGGGGGCTTACAAGAGACCCAGTACTTC
CAITGGLQETQYF
>.|TRBV5-6|TRBJ1-1|15|many
TGTGCCAGCAGCCCGCGGGGGGACTGGGACACTGAAGCTTTCTTT
CASSPRGDWDTEAFF
>.|TRBV24-1|TRBJ2-3|16|many
TGTGCCACCAGTGATTTTGGCAGGGTCTGCACAGATACGCAGTATTTT
CATSDFGRVCTDTQYF
>TRBD1|TRBV12-3/TRBV12-4|TRBJ2-1|15|.
TGTGCCAGCAGCACACTCGGACAGGGGCGCAATGAGCAGTTCTTC
CASSTLGQGRNEQFF
>.|TRBV18|TRBJ1-1|15|many
TGTGCCAGCTCACCACCGGCGATGGGGAACACTGAAGCTTTCTTT
CASSPPAMGNTEAFF
>.|TRBV3-1|TRBJ2-3|15|.
TGTGCCAGCAGCCAAGAGCGGCCAGGGAAAGACACGCAGTATTTT
CASSQERPGKDTQYF
>TRBD1|TRBV28|TRBJ1-2|15|.
TGTGCCAGCAGTTTGGGACAGCCTATCAACTATGGCTACACCTTC
CASSLGQPINYGYTF
>.|TRBV9|TRBJ2-3|15|large
TGTGCCAGCAGCGAGATCGAGGCATTCACAGATACGCAGTATTTT
CASSEIEAFTDTQYF
>TRBD2|TRBV18|TRBJ2-1|16|.
TGTGCCAGCTCACTCGATTCGGGGGGTCCCTACAATGAGCAGTTCTTC
CASSLDSGGPYNEQFF
>.|TRBV7-2|TRBJ2-2|15|few
TGTGCCAGCAGCTTTCGGAACCCAGGAACCGGGGAGCTGTTTTTT
CASSFRNPGTGELFF
>.|TRBV12-3/TRBV12-4|TRBJ2-5|14|few
TGTGCCAGCAGTTTTACAGAGATTCATGGGACCCAGTACTTC
CASSFTEIHGTQYF
>.|TRBV20-1|TRBJ2-3|13|.
TGCAGTGCCATAGCGAGTGGCACAGATACGCAGTATTTT
CSAIASGTDTQYF
>.|TRBV7-2|TRBJ2-2|14|.
TGTGCCAGCAGCCAGGGACAAAACACCGGGGAGCTGTTTTTT
CASSQGQNTGELFF
>TRBD2|TRBV5-1|TRBJ2-5|16|few
TGCGCCAGCAGCTCCCTCGTAGCGGGAGAACAAGAGACCCAGTACTTC
CASSSLVAGEQETQYF
>.|TRBV28|TRBJ2-7|13|few
TGTGCCAGCCTAGAAATCTCCTCCTACGAGCAGTACTTC
CASLEISSYEQYF
>.|TRBV11-2|TRBJ1-2|16|.
TGTGCCAGCAGCTTAAATTTCGGGGAGGTTGACTATGGCTACACCTTC
CASSLNFGEVDYGYTF
>.|TRBV5-1|TRBJ2-7|16|.
TGCGCCAGCAGCTTTGAAGATTACGGCTTCAGCTACGAGCAGTACTTC
CASSFEDYGFSYEQYF
>.|TRBV7-2|TRBJ1-5|12|few
TGTGCCAGCAGCTTAGACAGTCAGCCCCAGCATTTT
CASSLDSQPQHF
>.|TRBV7-2|TRBJ1-6|15|few
TGTGCCAGCAGCTCCGGACCAGGGAGTAATTCACCCCTCCACTTT
CASSSGPGSNSPLHF
>.|TRBV6-2/TRBV6-3|TRBJ2-1|14|few
TGTGCCAGCAGCCCGCCCGGAGGTCACAATGAGCAGTTCTTC
CASSPPGGHNEQFF
>TRBD2|TRBV5-1|TRBJ2-3|15|.
TGCGCCAGCAGCTTGACTAGCGGGAAGGCAGATACGCAGTATTTT
CASSLTSGKADTQYF
>TRBD2|TRBV20-1|TRBJ2-7|15|few
TGCAGTGCTAGAGGAGTAGCGGGGTCAACCTACGAGCAGTACTTC
CSARGVAGSTYEQYF
>.|TRBV7-3|TRBJ2-1|15|many
TGTGCCAGCAGCTTAACGCCAGGGTCCTACAATGAGCAGTTCTTC
CASSLTPGSYNEQFF
>.|TRBV2|TRBJ2-3|13|many
TGTGCCAGCACCGAGCGGGCCACAGATACGCAGTATTTT
CASTERATDTQYF
>.|TRBV7-9|TRBJ2-5|11|few
TGTGCCAGCAGCTCCGGAGAGACCCAGTACTTC
CASSSGETQYF
>.|TRBV9|TRBJ2-7|12|.
TGTGCCAGCAGCGTAGAGAGGGGGAAGCAGTACTTC
CASSVERGKQYF
>.|TRBV20-1|TRBJ2-7|12|.
TGCAGTGCTAGCGGGGGATCCTACGAGCAGTACTTC
CSASGGSYEQYF